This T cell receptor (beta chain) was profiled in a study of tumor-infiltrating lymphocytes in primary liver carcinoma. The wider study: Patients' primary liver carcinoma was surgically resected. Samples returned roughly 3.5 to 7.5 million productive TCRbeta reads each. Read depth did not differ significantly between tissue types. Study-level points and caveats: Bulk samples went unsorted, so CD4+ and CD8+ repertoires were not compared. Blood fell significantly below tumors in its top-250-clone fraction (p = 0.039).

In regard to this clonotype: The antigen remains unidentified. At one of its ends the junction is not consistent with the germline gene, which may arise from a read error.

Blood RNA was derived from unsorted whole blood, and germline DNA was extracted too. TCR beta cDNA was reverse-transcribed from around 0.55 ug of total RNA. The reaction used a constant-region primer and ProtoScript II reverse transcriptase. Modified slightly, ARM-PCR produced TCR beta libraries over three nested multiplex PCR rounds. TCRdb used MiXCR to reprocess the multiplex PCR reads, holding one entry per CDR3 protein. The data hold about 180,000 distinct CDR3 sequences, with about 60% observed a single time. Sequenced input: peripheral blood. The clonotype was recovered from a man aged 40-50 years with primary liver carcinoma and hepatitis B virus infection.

The CDR3: CASNLGGANTGELFF. DNA for the CDR3: TGTGCCAGCAATTTAGGTGGGGCGAACACCGGGGAGCTGTTTTTT. The V gene is TRBV12-3 or TRBV12-4, the J gene TRBJ2-2; unclear D gene. The length of the CDR3 is 15 residues.